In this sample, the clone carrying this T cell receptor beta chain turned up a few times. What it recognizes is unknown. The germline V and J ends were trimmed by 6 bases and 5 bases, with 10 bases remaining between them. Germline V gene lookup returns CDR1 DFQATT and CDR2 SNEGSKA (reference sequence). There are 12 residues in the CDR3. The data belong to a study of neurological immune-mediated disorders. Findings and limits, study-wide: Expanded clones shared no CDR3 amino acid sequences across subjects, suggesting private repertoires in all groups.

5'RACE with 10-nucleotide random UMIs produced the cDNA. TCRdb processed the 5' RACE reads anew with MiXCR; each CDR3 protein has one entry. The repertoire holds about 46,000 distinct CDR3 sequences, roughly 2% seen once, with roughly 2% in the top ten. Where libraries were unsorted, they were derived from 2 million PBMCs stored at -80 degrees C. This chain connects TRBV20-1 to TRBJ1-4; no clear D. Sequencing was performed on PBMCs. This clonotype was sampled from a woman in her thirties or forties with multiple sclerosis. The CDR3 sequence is CSAAGGNEKLFF. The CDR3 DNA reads TGCAGTGCCGCCGGAGGGAATGAAAAACTGTTTTTT.